This T cell receptor (beta chain) appears in the sequencing data of a study of human T cells and chemical hapten exposure. During construction of the library, unique molecular identifiers were attached to individual cDNA molecules for quantitative, reproducible TCR counting. From the RACE reads, TCRdb called clonotypes with MiXCR, one entry per CDR3 protein. This sample yields 350,000 or so distinct CDR3 sequences, of which about 7% are seen a single time; more than 7% belongs to the top ten. General study results and limits: Relative to control repertoires, expanded TCRs gave rise to significantly more large CDR3 similarity clusters.

This clonotype was seen a few times. Its antigen is not known. Time point denoted: patch test 1, 2 weeks after DPC sensitization. Treatment in this sample: therapeutic diphenylcyclopropenone sensitization with weekly scalp DPC. V was shortened by 7 bases and J by 0 bases, with 10 bases between the two germline ends. Germline V gene data show CDR1 as SGHKS and CDR2 as YYEKEE (reference sequence). The CDR3 is 14 amino acids. This sample comprised whole blood, obtained in connection with sensitization to the hapten diphenylcyclopropenone (DPC). This TCR was recovered from a woman aged 18-30 years with alopecia areata. Some clones in this sample may be carry-over from other donors' samples. The chain is built from TRBV5-5 and TRBJ1-4, with D tentatively TRBD1 (6 bases). The CDR3 is CASFEGATNEKLFF. The CDR3 DNA sequence: TGTGCCAGCTTTGAGGGGGCAACTAATGAAAAACTGTTTTTT.